This T cell receptor (beta chain) was identified in a study of cytomegalovirus exposure and HLA in healthy donors. Study observations and caveats: Differences between HLA loci emerged in a later analysis of TCR association rates, with DRB1 most and HLA-C fewest.

A remark on this clone: Its antigen is currently unknown.

Primers included in the PCR were 60 Vbeta and 13 Jbeta primers. This table comes from immunoSEQ multiplex PCR, and its TCRdb copy is limited to in-frame clones, with some not included. The sample consists of 150,000 to 200,000 clones, 70% to 80% of them appearing once. With V trimmed by 5 bases and J by 2 bases, 3 bases remained unmatched. Germline lookup yields CDR1 MNHNS and CDR2 SASEGT. The CDR3 is 15 amino acids. The TCR originated in a young man in good health and CMV-seronegative. What was sequenced was PBMCs. This rearrangement joins TRBV6-1 to TRBJ2-1, with TRBD2 matching 10 bases. The CDR3 region is CASSTSGTAYNEQFF. For the CDR3, the DNA is TGTGCCAGCAGTACTAGCGGGACAGCCTACAATGAGCAGTTCTTC.